This TCR beta chain was sequenced in a study of blood T cell repertoires in COVID-19 (dated by TCRdb to the early 2020s). About the investigation overall: Collaborator samples came from the United States, Italy and Spain and covered acute and convalescent phases of COVID-19. The sample metadata nearly always contained a de-identified subject ID, COVID-19 status, age in years and sex. The repertoires were made available in a free public database intended to serve as a resource for research on the immune response to SARS-CoV-2. The prospective study material was composed of cDNA or gDNA derived from T cells, B-cell-depleted T cells, or PBMCs. The samples were drawn from the first 160 participants of the ongoing ImmuneRACE study and from some 1,300 subjects provided by 6 global collaborators. Where available, HLA class I and class II types were obtained from metadata supplied by the sample provider rather than from assay-based typing. The dataset comprised deeply sampled blood TCRbeta repertoires from subjects exposed to, actively infected with, or recovered from COVID-19. General findings and caveats noted by the study authors: Clinical and demographic metadata were provided uncurated, with the amount varying by source and participant.

After removal of 0 bases from V and 4 bases from J, the junction retains 3 bases not matched to a gene. The CDR3, cysteine through phenylalanine, is 15 amino acids long. The DNA shown is the 45-base CDR3, in frame from base 1. As encoded in the germline V gene, CDR1 is KGHSH while CDR2 is LQKENI. The collaborating institutions used their own protocols to collect whole blood in K2EDTA tubes. For TCRbeta analysis, collaborator samples were shipped as frozen whole blood, as isolated PBMCs, or as DNA extracted from either sample type. In its sample, this clone was seen once. Which antigen it targets is not known. The record has no base qualities; no much larger clone is one base away. TCRbeta CDR3 regions were amplified from genomic DNA using the immunoSEQ Assay, a bias-controlled multiplex PCR. The original methods were these. Within the assay, amplification of reference gene primers was used to estimate how many nucleated cells each sample contained. To quantify the absolute abundance of each unique TCRbeta CDR3 rearrangement, sequence reads were collapsed and filtered. For each sample, productive Simpson clonality was calculated as the square root of Simpson's diversity index over productive rearrangements. The table comes from immuneACCESS by way of TCRdb, which keeps in-frame sequences with V and J called. Part of the clones is missing from these tables; in studies checked, under half for an unresolved V gene and the rest for unknown reasons. V, J and clone size are taken as reported in that table, and D and trimming were inferred from the DNA itself. The sample table lists approximately 200,000 clones, approximately 79% of them with a count of one. Over 10% of the sample goes to the ten largest clones.

Recombination linked TRBV18 to TRBJ1-2, and TRBD1 aligns with 9 junction nucleotides. This clonotype was obtained from a woman aged 50 to 65 with acute or convalescent COVID-19. The sequenced material came from peripheral blood. CDR3 protein: CASSPPLTGGYGYTF. The nucleotides are TGTGCCAGCTCACCACCCCTGACAGGGGGCTATGGCTACACCTTC.